The 27 T cell receptor beta chains listed next were all sequenced from one sample in a study of cytomegalovirus exposure and HLA in healthy donors. The PCR used 60 Vbeta and 13 Jbeta primers. Only in-frame clones appear in the TCRdb table, and some are missing; sequencing was by immunoSEQ multiplex PCR. Of approximately 130,000 clones listed, approximately 85% are singletons. The sample consisted of PBMCs. The origin of the receptors is a woman in her twenties or thirties in good health and CMV-seropositive.

This clone was recorded a few times. V and J are TRBV5-1 and TRBJ2-3; 15 positions agree with TRBD2. CDR3 length: 15 residues. CDR1 and CDR2 from the germline V gene are SGHRS and YFSETQ. Trimming took 4 bases from V and 6 from J; bases not matched to a gene: 3. The CDR3 DNA is TGCGCCAGCAGCGGAGGGACTAGCGGGGGGGATACGCAGTATTTT. As protein: CASSGGTSGGDTQYF.

This chain joins TRBV10-3 and TRBJ2-3; possibly TRBD2 for D (5 bases). This CDR3 contains 15 residues. Trimming left V 0 bases short and J 4 bases short, with 11 bases between. CDR1 and CDR2 (germline): ENHRY, SYGVKD. CDR3 sequence: CAISESAGVADTQYF. In DNA form, the CDR3 reads TGTGCCATCAGTGAGTCTGCCGGGGTGGCAGATACGCAGTATTTT.

V usage is TRBV9 and J usage is TRBJ2-6; TRBD2 matches 7 bases. The CDR3 covers 16 residues. The trim removed 2 bases at V and 2 bases at J, leaving 4 bases unmatched. In germline, CDR1 is SGDLS, CDR2 YYNGEE. The CDR3 is CASSVRSGAGANVLTF. Here the CDR3 DNA reads TGTGCCAGCAGCGTGCGGAGCGGGGCTGGGGCCAACGTCCTGACTTTC.

The J gene is TRBJ2-7, the V gene TRBV7-3; D call uncertain. This CDR3 spans 14 amino acids. Trimming cost V 5 bases and J 2 bases, with 13 bases left between them. Germline V lookup: CDR1 SGHTA, CDR2 FQGTGA. CDR3 loop: CASSQYPPPYEQYF. The CDR3 DNA reads TGTGCCAGCAGCCAGTACCCACCGCCCTACGAGCAGTACTTC.

The chain combines TRBV6-1 with TRBJ2-1, with D possibly being TRBD2 (6 bases). Per germline, CDR1 MNHNS and CDR2 SASEGT. The CDR3 has 15 residues. Trimming took off 6 bases at V and 5 bases at J, with 17 bases between the two ends. CDR3 in DNA: TGTGCCAGCAGCGGGAGAGTCGGGACCCACAATGAGCAGTTCTTC. It codes for CASSGRVGTHNEQFF.

The chain employs TRBV15 and TRBJ1-2, with TRBD1 identical over 10 bases. V lost 0 bases and J lost 8; bases outside the gene matches: 3. This CDR3 region has 14 residues. Germline-derived CDR1 and CDR2 are LNHNV and YYDKDF (reference sequence). CDR3 DNA sequence: TGTGCCACCAGCAGAGATAAGACAGGGGGCGGCTACACCTTC. Residues: CATSRDKTGGGYTF.

This clone was observed a single time. The rearrangement joins TRBV29-1 to TRBJ1-1; D unclear. The CDR3 has 14 residues. The germline V and J ends were trimmed by 5 bases and 4 bases, with 17 bases remaining between them. Germline lookup yields CDR1 SQVTM and CDR2 ANQGSEA. CDR3 in amino acids: CSVKRMDGTTEAFF. CDR3 sequence (DNA): TGCAGCGTTAAGCGGATGGACGGAACCACTGAAGCTTTCTTT.

The J gene is TRBJ2-5, the V gene TRBV9; maybe TRBD2 (5 bases). Germline CDR1 and CDR2: SGDLS and YYNGEE. Trimming stripped 4 bases from V and 3 bases from J, with 10 bases between. The CDR3 consists of 13 residues. CDR3 bases: TGTGCCAGCAGCCCAAGACTAAAAGAGACCCAGTACTTC. Its protein is CASSPRLKETQYF.

The CDR3 is CASQFSQGAYEQYF. The CDR3 DNA is TGTGCCAGCCAGTTCTCCCAGGGGGCCTACGAGCAGTACTTC. The V gene is TRBV27, the J gene TRBJ2-7; TRBD1 matches 7 bases. V lost 8 bases, J lost 2 bases, and 9 bases stayed unmatched. CDR1 and CDR2 (germline): MNHEY, SMNVEV (reference sequence). This CDR3 comprises 14 residues.

The chain joins TRBV5-1 to TRBJ2-2; 10 bases are a match to TRBD1. The CDR3 length is 15 residues. V shed 1 base, J shed 5 bases, and the junction held 2 bases outside the gene matches. Germline V gives CDR1 SGHRS, CDR2 YFSETQ. CDR3 residues: CASSLRTGGTGELFF. In DNA form, the CDR3 reads TGCGCCAGCAGCTTGAGGACAGGGGGAACCGGGGAGCTGTTTTTT.

This sequence joins TRBV5-1 and TRBJ2-5, with 8 nucleotides matching TRBD2. This CDR3 is built from 14 residues. Losses at the gene ends were 3 bases for V and 5 bases for J; bases not matched to a gene: 6. Germline V gene sequence: CDR1 SGHRS, CDR2 YFSETQ. The CDR3 DNA reads TGCGCCAGCAGCTCCGGGACTAGAGGGGAGACCCAGTACTTC. Translation: CASSSGTRGETQYF.

CDR3 sequence: CASELRGPPGEQFF. The CDR3 nucleotides are TGTGCCAGCGAATTGCGGGGGCCCCCCGGTGAGCAGTTCTTC. V usage is TRBV2 and J usage is TRBJ2-1; the D gene is possibly TRBD2 (7 bases). V lost 8 bases and J lost 9, with 20 bases in between. The CDR3 is 14 residues long. Germline V CDR1 and CDR2: SNHLY, FYNNEI.

This chain joins TRBV29-1 and TRBJ1-1; 8 bases fit TRBD1. The CDR3 spans 14 residues. V was pared by 7 bases and J by 1 base, with 8 bases of the junction left unmatched. The germline V gene encodes CDR1 SQVTM and CDR2 ANQGSEA. The CDR3 DNA sequence: TGCAGCGCCCAGCAGGGGGCGAGGAACACTGAAGCTTTCTTT. Translating it yields CSAQQGARNTEAFF.

About this clone itself: Other DNA sequences in this sample translate to the same CDR3. The chain carries TRBV5-1 and TRBJ2-1; D gene unclear. This CDR3 spans 15 amino acids. From germline, CDR1 is SGHRS and CDR2 YFSETQ. Trimming removed 0 bases from V and 0 bases from J, with 7 bases in between. This CDR3 is CASSLEPGSYNEQFF. The CDR3 nucleotides are TGCGCCAGCAGCTTGGAGCCTGGCTCCTACAATGAGCAGTTCTTC.

This clone came up once. This chain links TRBV28 with TRBJ2-1, with D possibly TRBD2 on 6 matching bases. The germline V gene has CDR1 MDHEN and CDR2 SYDVKM. Trimming removed 4 bases from V and 3 bases from J, with 10 bases in between. The CDR3 spans 14 residues. The CDR3 here is CASSWDGGYNEQFF. The CDR3 DNA reads as TGTGCCAGCAGTTGGGACGGGGGCTACAATGAGCAGTTCTTC.

The chain joins TRBV30 to TRBJ2-5; no clear D gene. The V end was cut by 1 base, the J end by 0 bases, with 6 bases between. Per germline, CDR1 GTSNPN and CDR2 SVGIG (reference sequence). The CDR3 runs 13 residues. The CDR3, as DNA: TGTGCCTGGAGTGGGCCGTACCAAGAGACCCAGTACTTC. Translated, it gives CAWSGPYQETQYF.

The V gene is TRBV6-5, the J gene TRBJ2-7; 8 positions agree with TRBD1. CDR1 and CDR2 (germline): MNHEY, SVGAGI. V dropped 8 bases and J dropped 6; count of bases not matched to a gene: 12. The CDR3 contains 14 residues. The DNA for the CDR3 is TGTGCCAGCTGTGCATCGGACAGGGAGTCCGAGCAGTACTTC. It translates to CASCASDRESEQYF.

V is TRBV15 and J is TRBJ2-6; D gene uncertain. This CDR3 has 13 amino acids. From germline, CDR1 is LNHNV and CDR2 YYDKDF (reference sequence). V dropped 11 bases and J dropped 0 bases, with 8 bases sitting between them. This chain's CDR3 is CASQSSGANVLTF. The CDR3 nucleotides read TGTGCCTCACAGAGCTCTGGGGCCAACGTCCTGACTTTC.

The chain couples TRBV27 to TRBJ1-2; no definite D call. CDR1 MNHEY and CDR2 SMNVEV come from the germline V gene (reference sequence). The V end was cut by 1 base, the J end by 4 bases, with 13 bases between. The CDR3 has 15 residues. The CDR3 region has the DNA TGTGCCAGCAGTTTATTTGCCAGCGTATTCTATGGCTACACCTTC. Residues: CASSLFASVFYGYTF.

This chain connects TRBV30 to TRBJ2-5; 8 nucleotides line up with TRBD2. V lost 2 bases, J lost 1 base, and 0 bases stayed unmatched. The CDR3 has 13 residues. CDR1 is GTSNPN and CDR2 is SVGIG in the germline V gene (reference sequence). The CDR3 sequence: CAWSTSGQETQYF. CDR3 DNA: TGTGCCTGGAGTACTAGCGGCCAAGAGACCCAGTACTTC. The full variable domain, completed using reference TRBV30 and TRBJ2-5, is SQTIHQWPATLVQPVGSPLSLECTVEGTSNPNLYWYRQAAGRGLQLLFYSVGIGQISSEVPQNLSASRPQDRQFILSSKKLLLSDSGFYLCAWSTSGQETQYFGPGTRLLVL.

The genes are TRBV29-1 and TRBJ2-5, with no clear D. The end of the DNA aligns better with TRBJ2-7, so the J call may be wrong. Germline CDR1 SQVTM, CDR2 ANQGSEA. The CDR3 spans 11 residues. The DNA of the CDR3 is TGCAGCGTTGTTGAGTCCTACGAGCAGTACTTC. Residues: CSVVESYEQYF.

This chain joins TRBV9 and TRBJ2-7; 7 bases line up with TRBD2. The CDR3 spans 13 residues. Germline CDR1 SGDLS, CDR2 YYNGEE. J was trimmed by 6 bases and V by 0 bases; bases with no gene match: 3. For the CDR3, the DNA is TGTGCCAGCAGCGTAGGGACGGGGGGCGAGCAGTACTTC. It translates to CASSVGTGGEQYF.

The chain employs TRBV11-2 and TRBJ1-1; TRBD1 matches 7 bases. The V segment lost 5 bases and the J segment 3 bases; nucleotides outside the gene matches: 9. The CDR3 extends over 15 amino acids. In germline, CDR1 is SGHAT, CDR2 FQNNGV. CDR3 coding DNA: TGTGCCAGCAGCATTCGACAGGGAACGGACACTGAAGCTTTCTTT. Amino acid sequence: CASSIRQGTDTEAFF.

This CDR3 reads CASSYPDRGGDTQYF. CDR3 nucleotides: TGTGCCAGCAGCTACCCGGACAGGGGCGGGGATACGCAGTATTTT. J is TRBJ2-3 and V is TRBV5-5, with TRBD1 matching 9 bases. This CDR3 has 15 residues. Germline CDR1 reads SGHKS; CDR2 reads YYEKEE (reference sequence). With 3 bases clipped from V and 6 bases from J, the junction kept 8 bases outside the gene matches.

V and J are TRBV7-9 and TRBJ1-2; possible D gene TRBD1, 5 bases. This CDR3 region has 13 residues. Trimming left V 5 bases short and J 8 bases short, with 15 bases between. Germline values: CDR1 SEHNR, CDR2 FQNEAQ (reference sequence). The CDR3 DNA reads TGTGCCAGCAGCCTCCAAGTGGGGCAGGGCTACACCTTC. It is translated as CASSLQVGQGYTF.

In this sample, this clone turned up once. The chain has TRBV11-2 and TRBJ2-3; the D is unclear. CDR3 size: 15 residues. Germline V gene lookup returns CDR1 SGHAT and CDR2 FQNNGV. V was pared by 3 bases and J by 2 bases, with 12 bases between. CDR3 region: CASSFHGSDTDTQYF. CDR3 sequence (DNA): TGTGCCAGCAGCTTCCACGGTTCTGACACAGATACGCAGTATTTT.

J is TRBJ1-5 and V is TRBV5-1, with 8 bases fitting TRBD1. The CDR3 loop spans 15 amino acids. The junction had 8 bases not matched to a gene; V was cut back by 4 bases and J by 5 bases. CDR1 and CDR2 from the germline V gene are SGHRS and YFSETQ. CDR3 residues: CASSPYGQGDQPQHF. CDR3 DNA: TGCGCCAGCAGCCCCTATGGACAGGGTGATCAGCCCCAGCATTTT.